These 19 T cell receptor beta chains came from one sample sequenced in a study of tumor-infiltrating lymphocytes in primary liver carcinoma. A constant-region primer primed TCR beta cDNA synthesis from 500 ng of total RNA. Three nested multiplex PCR rounds of slightly modified ARM-PCR generated TCR beta libraries. For approximately 9 cycles apiece, the opening two PCR rounds ran with TRBV1-TRBV30 forward primers and a C-beta reverse primer. TCRdb reprocessed the multiplex PCR reads via MiXCR and lists one record per CDR3 protein. The data contain approximately 300,000 distinct CDR3 sequences, 60% to 80% of them singletons. Unsorted whole blood served as the source of blood RNA, and germline DNA was extracted as well. Sequencing was performed on peripheral blood. These receptors came from a man between 40 and 49 years old with primary liver carcinoma and hepatitis B virus infection.

In the case of this clonotype: At one boundary the junction diverges from the germline segment, which might be a read error. The chain is built from TRBV12-3 or TRBV12-4 and TRBJ1-4, with D tentatively TRBD1 (5 bases). The CDR3 has 15 residues. Here the CDR3 reads CASSTRRPHGGKLFF. In DNA, the CDR3 is TGTGCCAGCAGCACCCGGAGACCTCATGGGGGAAAACTGTTCTTT.

The chain combines TRBV5-1 with TRBJ2-2, with D possibly being TRBD1 (5 bases). The CDR3 spans 15 residues. Trimming took 2 bases from V and 1 from J, leaving 9 bases between them. Germline V lookup: CDR1 SGHRS, CDR2 YFSETQ. CDR3 bases: TGCGCCAGCAGCTTCATGCAGGGGAACACCGGGGAGCTGTTTTTT. This sequence encodes CASSFMQGNTGELFF.

Regarding this clonotype: A much larger clone lies one base from this, so it may be a read error. The CDR3 loop reads CANIKRGSSGNTIYF. Here the CDR3 DNA reads TGTGCCAACATCAAAAGGGGCAGCTCTGGAAACACCATATATTTT. The gene calls are TRBV5-4 and TRBJ1-3; D might be TRBD1 (5 bases). Germline V gene sequence: CDR1 SGHNT, CDR2 YYREEE (reference sequence). V was cut by 9 bases and J by 0 bases, with 16 bases left in between. This CDR3 comprises 15 residues.

V usage is TRBV28 and J usage is TRBJ1-3; TRBD1 agrees at 7 bases. The CDR3 is made up of 14 amino acids. Germline V CDR1 and CDR2: MDHEN, SYDVKM. J lost 4 bases, V lost 6 bases, and 6 bases had no gene match. CDR3 sequence (DNA): TGTGCCAGCAGCAGACAGGGTATCGGAAACACCATATATTTT. Its translation: CASSRQGIGNTIYF.

In this sample, this clonotype turned up once. A clone one base away is much larger, so this may be a read error. The V call is TRBV6-5, the J call TRBJ2-1, with TRBD2 identical over 10 bases. The CDR3 runs 17 residues. CDR1 and CDR2 from the germline V gene are MNHEY and SVGAGI. CDR3 in amino acids: CTSSYWASGSSYNEQFF. CDR3 nucleotide sequence: TGTACCAGCAGTTACTGGGCTAGCGGGAGCTCCTACAATGAGCAGTTCTTC.

In regard to this clonotype: Being one base from a much bigger clone, this may be a read error. This sequence joins TRBV29-1 and TRBJ2-3; the D gene could be TRBD1 or TRBD2 (6 bases each). The germline V gene has CDR1 SQVTM and CDR2 ANQGSEA. CDR3 length equals 16 residues. The CDR3: CSVEGGKEGSPDAQYF. The CDR3 DNA reads TGCAGCGTGGAAGGGGGGAAGGAGGGTAGTCCAGATGCGCAGTATTTT.

Of note for this clonotype: Since no conserved phenylalanine or tryptophan closes the CDR3, a read error is the likely cause. This chain uses TRBV4-1 with TRBJ2-7; TRBD2 agrees at 8 bases. Germline CDR1 MGHRA, CDR2 YSYEKL. The CDR3 runs 16 residues. Trimming took 1 base from V and 2 from J; bases not matched to a gene: 7. CDR3 bases: TGCGCCAGCAGCCAAGTAAGCGGGAGAGCGACCTACGAGCAGTACTTA. This encodes CASSQVSGRATYEQYL.

Notes on this clonotype: This may be a read error, as it is one base from a much larger clone. The V gene is TRBV12-3 or TRBV12-4, the J gene TRBJ2-7, with a possible D match to TRBD2 (5 bases). The CDR3 is 11 amino acids. The ends were cut back, 7 bases at V and 6 bases at J, with 10 bases in the middle. The CDR3 region has the DNA TGTGCCAGCATCTTAGGGAGCGAGCAGTACTTC. Amino acid sequence: CASILGSEQYF.

In the case of this clonotype: Given a much more abundant clone one base away, this may be a read error. V is TRBV6-2 or TRBV6-3 and J is TRBJ2-1; 12 bases line up with TRBD2. CDR3 size: 22 residues. With 6 bases clipped from V and 0 bases from J, the junction kept 21 bases outside the gene matches. Germline V lookup: CDR1 MNHEY, CDR2 SVGEGT. In DNA, the CDR3 is TGTGCCAGCAGCCGAAAAGTCGATAGGACTAGCGGGATCCTGTCCTCCTACAATGAGCAGTTCTTC. This encodes CASSRKVDRTSGILSSYNEQFF.

A note on this clonotype: Given a much more abundant clone one base away, this may be a read error. This chain links TRBV4-1 with TRBJ2-6; the D gene is possibly TRBD1 (5 bases). CDR1 is MGHRA and CDR2 is YSYEKL in the germline V gene. There are 18 residues in the CDR3. The CDR3 DNA sequence: TGCGCCAGCAGCCAAGCCCTCCGACCCCTCTCTGGGGCCAACATCCTGACTTTC. Translated, it gives CASSQALRPLSGANILTF.

Comments on this clonotype: At one boundary the junction diverges from the germline segment, which might be a read error. V usage is TRBV5-4 and J usage is TRBJ2-7; TRBD1 matches at 8 bases. Germline CDR1 reads SGHNT; CDR2 reads YYREEE (reference sequence). The CDR3 has 15 amino acids. The DNA of the CDR3 is TGTGCCATCAGCTCAAGGACAGGGACCCCCCACGAGCAGTACTTC. Its protein product is CAISSRTGTPHEQYF.

There are many counts of this clonotype. This sequence joins TRBV4-2 and TRBJ1-5, with D tentatively TRBD1 (5 bases). The CDR3 runs to 17 residues. The germline CDR1 and CDR2 sequences are LGHNA and YNFKEQ. With 4 bases removed from V and 0 bases from J, the gap between germline ends came to 16 bases. CDR3 nucleotides: TGTGCCAGCAGCCCGGGTGGGGCAGAGAATAGCAATCAGCCCCAGCATTTT. Its translation: CASSPGGAENSNQPQHF.

In this sample, this clonotype turned up once. With a much larger clone just one base away, this may be a read error. The chain employs TRBV4-2 and TRBJ2-5; D is possibly TRBD2 (5 bases). V was trimmed by 0 bases and J by 5 bases, leaving 19 bases between them. The germline V gene has CDR1 LGHNA and CDR2 YNFKEQ. The CDR3 is 17 amino acids. CDR3 nucleotide sequence: TGTGCCAGCAGCCAAGAGTTAGAGACACATTGGAGGGAGACCCAGTACTTC. It is translated as CASSQELETHWRETQYF.

This clonotype was found a few times. The chain combines TRBV7-3 with TRBJ2-1; 11 bases match TRBD2. With 2 bases clipped from V and 0 bases from J, the junction kept 3 bases outside the gene matches. The CDR3 is 17 amino acids. The germline gives CDR1 SGHTA, CDR2 FQGTGA. In DNA form, the CDR3 reads TGTGCCAGCAGCTTAGGGACTAGCGGAAGCTCCTACAATGAGCAGTTCTTC. Translation gives CASSLGTSGSSYNEQFF.

Notes on this clonotype: The final CDR3 position lacks the conserved phenylalanine or tryptophan, pointing to a likely read error. The chain joins TRBV7-9 to TRBJ2-2, with D possibly matching TRBD1 (5 bases). The CDR3 consists of 15 residues. CDR1 and CDR2 (germline): SEHNR, FQNEAQ (reference sequence). Written as DNA, the CDR3 is TGCGCCAGCACCCTAGGGGCAGCTAACACCGGGGAGCTGTTTCTT. Translation gives CASTLGAANTGELFL.

As to this clonotype: Sequence at one end of the junction differs from germline and may be a read error. This chain uses TRBV4-3 with TRBJ2-1, with no clear D. The CDR3 covers 15 residues. Germline V gene data show CDR1 as LGHNA and CDR2 as YSLEER. CDR3 coding DNA: TGCGCCAGCAGCCAATATGTAAACTTCTACGATGAGCAGTTCTTC. It encodes CASSQYVNFYDEQFF.

This clonotype has a handful of counts. J is TRBJ2-6 and V is TRBV5-1, with a weak D call TRBD2 (6 bases). The CDR3 loop spans 18 amino acids. Trimming pared 0 bases from V and 0 bases from J, leaving 13 bases between. From germline, CDR1 is SGHRS and CDR2 YFSETQ. CDR3 nucleotide sequence: TGCGCCAGCAGCTTGGCCGGCGGGACTCTCTCTGGGGCCAACGTCCTGACTTTC. Translating gives CASSLAGGTLSGANVLTF. Based on the CDR3 plus reference TRBV5-1 and TRBJ2-6, the full variable domain is KAGVTQTPRYLIKTRGQQVTLSCSPISGHRSVSWYQQTPGQGLQFLFEYFSETQRNKGNFPGRFSGRQFSNSRSEMNVSTLELGDSALYLCASSLAGGTLSGANVLTFGAGSRLTVL.

About this clonotype itself: A much larger clone lies a single base off, so this may be a read error. The chain's CDR3 is CASSSNPKGPSYDQYF. CDR3 nucleotides: TGCGCCAGCAGCTCAAACCCTAAGGGACCTTCCTACGACCAGTACTTC. This chain connects TRBV5-1 to TRBJ2-7, with D possibly called TRBD1 or TRBD2 (5 bases each). CDR3 length: 16 amino acids. Germline values: CDR1 SGHRS, CDR2 YFSETQ.

V usage is TRBV30 and J usage is TRBJ2-1, with 14 positions matching TRBD2. After removal of 3 bases from V and 7 bases from J, the junction contained 5 bases not matched to a gene. Germline V gene sequence: CDR1 GTSNPN, CDR2 SVGIG (reference sequence). The CDR3 loop spans 15 amino acids. The CDR3 nucleotides read TGTGCCTGGAGGACTAGCGGGAGGGCCAGTAATGAGCAGTTCTTC. It translates to CAWRTSGRASNEQFF.